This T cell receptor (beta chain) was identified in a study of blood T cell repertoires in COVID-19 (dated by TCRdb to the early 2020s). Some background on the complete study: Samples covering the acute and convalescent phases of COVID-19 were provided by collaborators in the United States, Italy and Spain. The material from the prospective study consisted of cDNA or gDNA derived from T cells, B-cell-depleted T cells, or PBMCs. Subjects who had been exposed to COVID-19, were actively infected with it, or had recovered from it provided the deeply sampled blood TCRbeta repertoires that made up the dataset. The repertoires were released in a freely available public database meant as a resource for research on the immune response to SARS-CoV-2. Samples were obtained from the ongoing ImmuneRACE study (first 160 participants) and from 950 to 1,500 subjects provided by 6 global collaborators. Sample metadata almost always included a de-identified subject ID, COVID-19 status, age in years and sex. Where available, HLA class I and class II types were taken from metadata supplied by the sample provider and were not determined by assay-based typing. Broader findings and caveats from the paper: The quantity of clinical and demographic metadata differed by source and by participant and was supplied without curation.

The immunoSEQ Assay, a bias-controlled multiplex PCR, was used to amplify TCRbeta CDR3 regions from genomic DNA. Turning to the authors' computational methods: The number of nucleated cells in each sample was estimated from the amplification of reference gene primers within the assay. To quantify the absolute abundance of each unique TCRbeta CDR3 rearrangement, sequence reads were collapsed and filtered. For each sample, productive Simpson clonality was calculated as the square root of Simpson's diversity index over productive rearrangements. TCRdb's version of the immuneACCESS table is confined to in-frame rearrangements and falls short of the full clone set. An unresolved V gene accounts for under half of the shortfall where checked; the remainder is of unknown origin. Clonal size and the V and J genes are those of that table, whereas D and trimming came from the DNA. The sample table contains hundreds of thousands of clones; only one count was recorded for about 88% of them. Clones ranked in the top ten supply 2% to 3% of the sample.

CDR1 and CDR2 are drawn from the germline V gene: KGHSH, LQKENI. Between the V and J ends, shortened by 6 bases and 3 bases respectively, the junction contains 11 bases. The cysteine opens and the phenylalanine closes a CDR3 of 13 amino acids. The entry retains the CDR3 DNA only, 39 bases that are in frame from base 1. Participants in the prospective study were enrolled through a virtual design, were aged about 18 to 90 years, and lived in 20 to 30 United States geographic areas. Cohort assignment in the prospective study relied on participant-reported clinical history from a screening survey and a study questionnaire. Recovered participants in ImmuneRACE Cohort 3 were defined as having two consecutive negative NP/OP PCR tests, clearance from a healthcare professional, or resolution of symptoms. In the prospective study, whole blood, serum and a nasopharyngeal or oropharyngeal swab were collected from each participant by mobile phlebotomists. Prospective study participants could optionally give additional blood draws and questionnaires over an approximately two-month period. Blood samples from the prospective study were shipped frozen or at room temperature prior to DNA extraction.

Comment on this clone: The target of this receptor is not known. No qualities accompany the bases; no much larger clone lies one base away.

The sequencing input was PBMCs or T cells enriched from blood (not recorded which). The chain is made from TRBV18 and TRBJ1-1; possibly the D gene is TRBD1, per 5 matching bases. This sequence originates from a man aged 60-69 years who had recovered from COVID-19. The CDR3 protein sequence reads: CASSLGGDTEAFF. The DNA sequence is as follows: TGTGCCAGCTCTCTGGGAGGGGACACTGAAGCTTTCTTT. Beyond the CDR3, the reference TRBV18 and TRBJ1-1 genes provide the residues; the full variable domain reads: NAGVMQNPRHLVRRRGQEARLRCSPMKGHSHVYWYRQLPEEGLKFMVYLQKENIIDESGMPKERFSAEFPKEGPSILRIQQVVRGDSAAYFCASSLGGDTEAFFGQGTRLTVV.